This T cell receptor (beta chain) derives from a study of response to subunit inactivated influenza vaccine. TCRdb called the RT-PCR reads again in MiXCR, with one record for every CDR3 protein. The sample yields 150,000 to 200,000 distinct CDR3 sequences, about 11% seen once. CDR3 length equals 15 residues. The V gene lost 2 bases and the J gene lost 1 base, with 13 bases spanning the gap. In germline, CDR1 is SGHRS, CDR2 YFSETQ. General study results and limits: The authors put forward the suggestion that each seasonal influenza vaccination may bring in only a limited number of new T cells.

This clonotype turned up a few times. Its antigen is as yet unknown. This TCR was sampled from a man in his forties or fifties who received an inactivated influenza vaccine. The gene calls are TRBV5-1 and TRBJ2-7; D is unresolved. The sequences come from non-naive T cells sorted from PBMCs, collected about 40 days after vaccination. CDR3 protein: CASSLGGTQSYEQYF. CDR3 DNA sequence: TGCGCCAGCAGCTTAGGTGGTACACAGTCCTACGAGCAGTACTTC.